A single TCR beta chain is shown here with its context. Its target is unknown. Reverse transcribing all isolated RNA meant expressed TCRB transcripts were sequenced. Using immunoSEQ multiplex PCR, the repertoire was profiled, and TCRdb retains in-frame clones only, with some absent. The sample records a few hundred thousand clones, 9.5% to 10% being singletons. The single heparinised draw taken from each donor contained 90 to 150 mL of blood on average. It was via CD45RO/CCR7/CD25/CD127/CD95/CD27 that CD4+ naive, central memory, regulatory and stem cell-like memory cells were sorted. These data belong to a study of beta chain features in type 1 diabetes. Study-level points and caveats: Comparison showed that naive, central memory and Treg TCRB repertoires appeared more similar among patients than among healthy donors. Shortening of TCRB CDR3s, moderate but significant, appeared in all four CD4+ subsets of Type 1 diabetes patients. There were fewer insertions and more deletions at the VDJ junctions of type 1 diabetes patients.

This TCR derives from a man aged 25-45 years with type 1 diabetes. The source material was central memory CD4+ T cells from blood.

DNA for the CDR3: TGTGCCAGCAGCTTAGCGGCGACTAGCGGGCTCAATACGCAGTATTTT. Translating it yields CASSLAATSGLNTQYF. The chain is built from TRBV7-2 and TRBJ2-3; TRBD2 agrees at 10 bases. V dropped 0 bases and J dropped 7; count of bases not matched to a gene: 7. CDR1 and CDR2 (germline): SGHTA, FQGNSA. The CDR3 covers 16 residues.